The source of this TCR beta chain is a study of blood T cells in healthy people across ages. Study information: About one barcoded beta molecule per two T cells came from capture by template switching.

Concerning this clonotype: Its antigen is unidentified.

V lost 5 bases to trimming and J lost 4 bases; unmatched junction nucleotides: 14. There are 17 residues in the CDR3. Germline CDR1 is SGHTA and CDR2 is FQGNSA. Broader study findings: When one million T cells were used, diversity estimates were thought to be underestimates. Long-lived donors had more naive CD4+ cells and higher diversity than aged donors.

The authors ran a second PCR of 7 to 11 cycles using a sample-barcoded 5' primer and a J-beta primer mix. All cDNA molecules were each tagged by a template-switch adaptor with 12 random nucleotides. A single record per CDR3 protein comes from TCRdb applying MiXCR to the 5' RACE reads. The sample has roughly 830,000 distinct CDR3 sequences; approximately 67% are singletons. The sequenced sample consisted of blood. This clonotype was obtained from a man under 40 in good health. The chain links TRBV7-2 to TRBJ2-1, with 7 positions matching TRBD2. In DNA, the CDR3 is TGTGCCAGCAGCCAGGCCCCGTCAAGCGGGGCATACAATGAGCAGTTCTTC. Protein product: CASSQAPSSGAYNEQFF.